The rows below give T cell receptor beta chains drawn from one sample of a study of cytomegalovirus exposure and HLA in healthy donors. Repertoires were generated with immunoSEQ multiplex PCR, while TCRdb's copy carries only in-frame clones and drops some. Of approximately 110,000 clones listed, 73% were seen once; the top ten hold 4.1%. The material sequenced was PBMCs. The source of these receptors is a woman aged 40 to 55 in good health and CMV-seronegative. CDR3s include the opening cysteine and the closing phenylalanine or tryptophan. Each record gives: D gene, clone size, V gene, J gene, CDR3 DNA, CDR3 protein. D genes are given only for firm matches. For some rows the clone size is stated as once, few or many, or as a class when expanded; others skip it.

D: .
size: .
V: TRBV7-9
J: TRBJ1-4
DNA: TGTGCCAGCAGCTTTGGGGGCGGTTTTGAAAAACTGTTTTTT
CDR3: CASSFGGGFEKLFF

D: .
size: .
V: TRBV5-6
J: TRBJ1-2
DNA: TGTGCCAGCAGCTTGGGACAGCAAGTAGGCTACACCTTC
CDR3: CASSLGQQVGYTF

D: .
size: .
V: TRBV18
J: TRBJ1-2
DNA: TGTGCCAGCTCACCAAGTGTACTTAGAGCGAACTATGGCTACACCTTC
CDR3: CASSPSVLRANYGYTF

D: .
size: once
V: TRBV29-1
J: TRBJ2-6
DNA: TGCAGCGTTGAAGGCCCGGGACAAAAATCTGGGGCCAACGTCCTGACTTTC
CDR3: CSVEGPGQKSGANVLTF

D: .
size: few
V: TRBV7-2
J: TRBJ2-2
DNA: TGTGCCAGCAGCTTCGACACCGGGGAGCTGTTTTTT
CDR3: CASSFDTGELFF

D: .
size: .
V: TRBV7-2
J: TRBJ2-1
DNA: TGTGCCAGCAGCTCCCCGGGACTCAGTAGAGATGAGCAGTTCTTC
CDR3: CASSSPGLSRDEQFF

D: TRBD2
size: .
V: TRBV7-6
J: TRBJ2-5
DNA: TGTGCCAGCAGCACTCCTAGCGGGGGAGAGACCCAGTACTTC
CDR3: CASSTPSGGETQYF

D: TRBD2
size: .
V: TRBV5-1
J: TRBJ2-2
DNA: TGCGCCAGCAGCTTGAACCTAGCGGGCCCGGGGACCGGGGAGCTGTTTTTT
CDR3: CASSLNLAGPGTGELFF

D: TRBD1
size: once
V: TRBV4-3
J: TRBJ1-1
DNA: TGCGCCAGCAGCCACGGACAGGGGGCGACTGAAGCTTTCTTT
CDR3: CASSHGQGATEAFF

D: .
size: .
V: TRBV7-6
J: TRBJ2-2
DNA: TGTGCCAGCAGCTTAGCCCCCGGGGGGCCAGACACCGGGGAGCTGTTTTTT
CDR3: CASSLAPGGPDTGELFF

D: TRBD2
size: .
V: TRBV28
J: TRBJ2-7
DNA: TGTGCCAGCAGTAGGAGACGGTTAGCGGGAGGCCGGTCGGAGCAGTACTTC
CDR3: CASSRRRLAGGRSEQYF

D: .
size: .
V: TRBV5-6
J: TRBJ2-5
DNA: TGTGCCAGCAGCTTGAAAAGGACAAGAGTGGAGGAGACCCAGTACTTC
CDR3: CASSLKRTRVEETQYF

D: .
size: .
V: TRBV5-1
J: TRBJ2-5
DNA: TGCGCCAGCAGCTTGGAGGCTAGCTATGGGAGAGAGACCCAGTACTTC
CDR3: CASSLEASYGRETQYF

D: .
size: .
V: TRBV16
J: TRBJ1-2
DNA: TGTGCCAGCAGCCAATTTGTGTCTTCTAACTATGGCTACACCTTC
CDR3: CASSQFVSSNYGYTF

D: .
size: .
V: TRBV18
J: TRBJ2-3
DNA: TGTGCCAGCTCCACTAGCATGGATACGCAGTATTTT
CDR3: CASSTSMDTQYF

D: .
size: .
V: TRBV15
J: TRBJ2-5
DNA: TGTGCCACCAGCAGAGGAGTGCTCCAAGAGACCCAGTACTTC
CDR3: CATSRGVLQETQYF

D: .
size: .
V: TRBV18
J: TRBJ1-1
DNA: TGTGCCAGCTCACCATCGGACATACCAAACACTGAAGCTTTCTTT
CDR3: CASSPSDIPNTEAFF

D: TRBD1
size: .
V: TRBV10-2
J: TRBJ2-5
DNA: TGCGCCAGCAGCTGGGACAGTGAAGAGACCCAGTACTTC
CDR3: CASSWDSEETQYF

D: TRBD1
size: once
V: TRBV27
J: TRBJ1-2
DNA: TGTGCCAGCAGTTTAATAGGGACAGGGAACGGCTACACCTTC
CDR3: CASSLIGTGNGYTF

D: TRBD2
size: .
V: TRBV4-3
J: TRBJ2-3
DNA: TGCGCCAGCAGCCAAGAGCGGGAGGGGGGAGCAGATACGCAGTATTTT
CDR3: CASSQEREGGADTQYF

D: .
size: .
V: TRBV19
J: TRBJ2-3
DNA: TGTGCCACTAGCCGGGGGAGCACAGATACGCAGTATTTT
CDR3: CATSRGSTDTQYF

D: .
size: .
V: TRBV6-5
J: TRBJ1-3
DNA: TGTGCCAGCAGTTACAGGGGTAGATTCTTTGGAAACACCATATATTTT
CDR3: CASSYRGRFFGNTIYF

D: TRBD1
size: .
V: TRBV18
J: TRBJ2-5
DNA: TGTGCCAGCTCACCCCGGACAGGGGGCGGGGAGACCCAGTACTTC
CDR3: CASSPRTGGGETQYF

D: .
size: .
V: TRBV5-6
J: TRBJ1-6
DNA: TGTGCCAGCAGCTTCAGGGGTGGTTCACCCCTCCACTTT
CDR3: CASSFRGGSPLHF

D: TRBD1
size: .
V: TRBV11-2
J: TRBJ2-3
DNA: TGTGCCAGCAGGCCTTGGGGGACAGCAAGTAGGACGCAGTATTTT
CDR3: CASRPWGTASRTQYF

D: TRBD1
size: .
V: TRBV27
J: TRBJ2-1
DNA: TGTGCCAGCAGTATCTCAGGGGGCTCCTACAATGAGCAGTTCTTC
CDR3: CASSISGGSYNEQFF

D: TRBD1
size: .
V: TRBV5-8
J: TRBJ1-2
DNA: TGTGCCAGCAGCACAAGGGACAGGTCCTACTATGGCTACACCTTC
CDR3: CASSTRDRSYYGYTF

D: TRBD1
size: few
V: TRBV5-1
J: TRBJ2-7
DNA: TGCGCCAGCAGCCCCGGGACAGGGATCTACGAGCAGTACTTC
CDR3: CASSPGTGIYEQYF

D: TRBD1
size: .
V: TRBV6-4
J: TRBJ2-2
DNA: TGTGCCAGCAAAGCCGGGACAGGCCAAACCGGGGAGCTGTTTTTT
CDR3: CASKAGTGQTGELFF

D: TRBD2
size: once
V: TRBV4-1
J: TRBJ2-3
DNA: TGCGCCAGCAGCCAAGTCCCCAGGACTAGCGGGAGAACAGATACGCAGTATTTT
CDR3: CASSQVPRTSGRTDTQYF

D: TRBD1
size: once
V: TRBV18
J: TRBJ2-7
DNA: TGTGCCAGCTCACGGGACAGAAACTCCTACGAGCAGTACTTC
CDR3: CASSRDRNSYEQYF

D: TRBD2
size: .
V: TRBV4-1
J: TRBJ2-3
DNA: TGCGCCAGCAGCCACTCACCTCTTCTAGCGGGAGGGCCGGGGAGCACAGATACGCAGTATTTT
CDR3: CASSHSPLLAGGPGSTDTQYF

D: TRBD1
size: .
V: TRBV7-3
J: TRBJ2-2
DNA: TGTGCCAGCAGCTCCACTACAGGGGCCGGGGAGCTGTTTTTT
CDR3: CASSSTTGAGELFF

D: .
size: .
V: TRBV7-3
J: TRBJ1-1
DNA: TGTGCCAGCAGCTTGTACCGGGGGATAAACACTGAAGCTTTCTTT
CDR3: CASSLYRGINTEAFF

D: TRBD1
size: .
V: TRBV7-6
J: TRBJ2-5
DNA: TGTGCCAGCATGCCCTTGACAGGGCGGCAAGAGACCCAGTACTTC
CDR3: CASMPLTGRQETQYF

D: TRBD2
size: .
V: TRBV19
J: TRBJ2-3
DNA: TGTGCCAGTAGTCCCAGAACTAGCGGGGAGGGAGATACGCAGTATTTT
CDR3: CASSPRTSGEGDTQYF

D: TRBD2
size: once
V: TRBV4-2
J: TRBJ2-7
DNA: TGTGCCAGCAGCCAGGGGAGGACTAGCGGGCATGAGCAGTACTTC
CDR3: CASSQGRTSGHEQYF

D: .
size: .
V: TRBV30
J: TRBJ1-6
DNA: TGTGCCTCCTCAAACAGGCTCTCACCCCTCCACTTT
CDR3: CASSNRLSPLHF

D: TRBD2
size: .
V: TRBV5-1
J: TRBJ2-2
DNA: TGCGCCAGCAGCTTGGCCCTGGGGGGGGCCGGGGAGCTGTTTTTT
CDR3: CASSLALGGAGELFF

D: TRBD1
size: few
V: TRBV7-6
J: TRBJ1-4
DNA: TGTGCCAGCAGCTTTAGGACAGGCGTTTCTGAAAAACTGTTTTTT
CDR3: CASSFRTGVSEKLFF

D: .
size: .
V: TRBV7-2
J: TRBJ1-1
DNA: TGTGCCAGCAGGGGCGGGAGGGATAACACTGAAGCTTTCTTT
CDR3: CASRGGRDNTEAFF

D: TRBD1
size: .
V: TRBV10-3
J: TRBJ1-2
DNA: TGTGCCGCCCGGACAGGGGGCTCTGGCTACACCTTC
CDR3: CAARTGGSGYTF

D: TRBD1
size: .
V: TRBV4-1
J: TRBJ1-1
DNA: TGCGCCAGCAGCCAACCGGGACAGGGGGGTACTGAAGCTTTCTTT
CDR3: CASSQPGQGGTEAFF

D: .
size: .
V: TRBV27
J: TRBJ1-1
DNA: TGTGCCAGCAGTTTTTTACCGGGGGAAGCTTTCTTT
CDR3: CASSFLPGEAFF

D: .
size: .
V: TRBV11-2
J: TRBJ2-7
DNA: TGTGCCAGCAGCTTTACTGAGGAGGGGGAGCAGTACTTC
CDR3: CASSFTEEGEQYF

D: .
size: few
V: TRBV27
J: TRBJ1-6
DNA: TGTGCCAGCAGTTTAGGAGACAGTATTAATTCACCCCTCCACTTT
CDR3: CASSLGDSINSPLHF

D: .
size: .
V: TRBV7-2
J: TRBJ2-5
DNA: TGTGCCAGCAGCTTAGCGGGACACGTAGAGACCCAGTACTTC
CDR3: CASSLAGHVETQYF

D: .
size: once
V: TRBV19
J: TRBJ1-6
DNA: TGTGCCAGTAGTCTTGGCAGGGGCAATTCACCCCTCCACTTT
CDR3: CASSLGRGNSPLHF

D: .
size: .
V: TRBV28
J: TRBJ2-3
DNA: TGTGCCAGCAGTTTAGTGGCCGACAGACACCCCGTTGAGTTTGAGTATTTT
CDR3: CASSLVADRHPVEFEYF

D: TRBD2
size: few
V: TRBV18
J: TRBJ2-7
DNA: TGTGCCAGCTCACCACGGACTAGCGGGATTCAAATCTACGAGCAGTACTTC
CDR3: CASSPRTSGIQIYEQYF

D: TRBD2
size: .
V: TRBV19
J: TRBJ2-1
DNA: TGTGCCAGTAGTCGAGCGGGGGGTACCTACAATGAGCAGTTCTTC
CDR3: CASSRAGGTYNEQFF

D: TRBD2
size: .
V: TRBV6-1
J: TRBJ2-5
DNA: TGTGCCAGCAGTGAGAGCGGGGGGGCCGGGACCCAGTACTTC
CDR3: CASSESGGAGTQYF

D: TRBD2
size: .
V: TRBV7-2
J: TRBJ2-7
DNA: TGTGCCAGCAGCTTTGCATCTAGCGGGGGGACCGTGAGCTACGAGCAGTACTTC
CDR3: CASSFASSGGTVSYEQYF

D: .
size: once
V: TRBV7-9
J: TRBJ1-3
DNA: TGTGCTTCCGGCAGGGCATCTGGAAACACCATATATTTT
CDR3: CASGRASGNTIYF

D: .
size: .
V: TRBV10-2
J: TRBJ1-5
DNA: TGCGCCAGCAGTGAAGTAGAGGACAGTTTATTGTATAGCAATCAGCCCCAGCATTTT
CDR3: CASSEVEDSLLYSNQPQHF

D: TRBD2
size: .
V: TRBV19
J: TRBJ2-1
DNA: TGTGCCAGTAGTATTTCTCTCTTCTTGGCGGGAGACTACAATGAGCAGTTCTTC
CDR3: CASSISLFLAGDYNEQFF

D: TRBD1
size: .
V: TRBV7-9
J: TRBJ1-4
DNA: TGTGCCAGCAGCTTACTTACAGGGGATAATGAAAAACTGTTTTTT
CDR3: CASSLLTGDNEKLFF

D: TRBD2
size: .
V: TRBV4-2
J: TRBJ2-5
DNA: TGTGCCAGCAGCCAAGTTCAGCGGGGGGAGACCCAGTACTTC
CDR3: CASSQVQRGETQYF

D: TRBD1
size: .
V: TRBV5-8
J: TRBJ2-7
DNA: TGTGCCAGCAGCTCTACCCAATACAGGGGGTTTTACTTC
CDR3: CASSSTQYRGFYF

D: TRBD2
size: .
V: TRBV18
J: TRBJ2-7
DNA: TGTGCCAGCTCACGGGGACTAGCGGGACCGTCCTACGAGCAGTACTTC
CDR3: CASSRGLAGPSYEQYF